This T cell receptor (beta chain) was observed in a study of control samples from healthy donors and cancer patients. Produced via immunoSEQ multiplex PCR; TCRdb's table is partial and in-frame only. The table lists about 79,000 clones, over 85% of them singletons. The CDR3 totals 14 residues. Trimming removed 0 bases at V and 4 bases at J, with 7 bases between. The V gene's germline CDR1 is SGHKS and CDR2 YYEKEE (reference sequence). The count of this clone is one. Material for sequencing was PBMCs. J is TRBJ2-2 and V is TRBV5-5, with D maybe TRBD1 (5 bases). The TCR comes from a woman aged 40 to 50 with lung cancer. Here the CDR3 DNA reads TGTGCCAGCAGCTTGGCTAGGGGCACCGGGGAGCTGTTTTTT. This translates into CASSLARGTGELFF.